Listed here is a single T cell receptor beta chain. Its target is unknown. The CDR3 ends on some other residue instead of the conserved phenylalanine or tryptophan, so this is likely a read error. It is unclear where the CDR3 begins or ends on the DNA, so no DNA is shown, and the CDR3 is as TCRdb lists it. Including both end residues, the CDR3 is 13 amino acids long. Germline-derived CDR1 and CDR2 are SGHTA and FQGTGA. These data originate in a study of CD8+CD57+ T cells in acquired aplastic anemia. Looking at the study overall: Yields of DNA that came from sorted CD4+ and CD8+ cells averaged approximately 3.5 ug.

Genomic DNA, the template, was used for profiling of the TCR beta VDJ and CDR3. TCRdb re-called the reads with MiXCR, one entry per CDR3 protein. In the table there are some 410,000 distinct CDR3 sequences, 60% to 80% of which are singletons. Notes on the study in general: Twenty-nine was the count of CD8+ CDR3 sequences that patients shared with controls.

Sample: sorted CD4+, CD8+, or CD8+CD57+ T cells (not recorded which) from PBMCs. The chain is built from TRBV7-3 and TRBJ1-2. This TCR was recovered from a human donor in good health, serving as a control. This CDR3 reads CASSLGLGPPSSS.